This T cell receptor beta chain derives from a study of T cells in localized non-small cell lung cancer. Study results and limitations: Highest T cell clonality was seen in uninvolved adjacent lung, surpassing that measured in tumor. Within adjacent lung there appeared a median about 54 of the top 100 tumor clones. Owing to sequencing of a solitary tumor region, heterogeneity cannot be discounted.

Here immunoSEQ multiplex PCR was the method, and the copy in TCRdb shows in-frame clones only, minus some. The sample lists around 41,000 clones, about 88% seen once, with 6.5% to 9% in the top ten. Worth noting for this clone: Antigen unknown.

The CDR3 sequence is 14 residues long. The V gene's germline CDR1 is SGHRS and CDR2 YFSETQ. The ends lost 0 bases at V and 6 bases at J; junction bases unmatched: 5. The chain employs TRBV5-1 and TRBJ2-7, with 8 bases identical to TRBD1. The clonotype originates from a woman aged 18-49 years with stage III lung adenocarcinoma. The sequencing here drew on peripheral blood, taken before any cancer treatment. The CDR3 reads CASSLGTGIGEQYF. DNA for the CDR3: TGCGCCAGCAGCTTGGGGACAGGGATTGGCGAGCAGTACTTC.